This TCR beta chain appears in the sequencing data of a study of CD8+CD57+ T cells in acquired aplastic anemia. About the research overall: DNA from sorted CD4+ and CD8+ cells averaged roughly 3.2 ug. General study findings and limits: Patients shared some 30 CD8+ CDR3 sequences with controls.

In patients chosen for sequencing, flow cytometry had shown CD8+CD57+ cell expansion. All patients were therapy-naive when blood was sampled. The study profiled TCR beta VDJ and CDR3 using genomic DNA as template. Via MiXCR, TCRdb re-called the reads, giving one row per CDR3 protein. This table has some 200,000 distinct CDR3 sequences, more than 45% appearing once. To note about this clonotype: Its antigen is not identified.

Sample: sorted CD4+, CD8+, or CD8+CD57+ T cells (not recorded which) from PBMCs. This sequence was found in a human donor with aplastic anemia.

CDR3 sequence: CASSEAGGASYNEQFF. The CDR3 coding sequence is TGTGCCAGCAGTGAAGCGGGCGGGGCATCCTACAATGAGCAGTTCTTC. V usage is TRBV2 and J usage is TRBJ2-1; possible D gene TRBD2, 6 bases. This CDR3 has 16 residues. In germline, CDR1 is SNHLY, CDR2 FYNNEI. V dropped 0 bases and J dropped 1 base, with 10 bases sitting between them.